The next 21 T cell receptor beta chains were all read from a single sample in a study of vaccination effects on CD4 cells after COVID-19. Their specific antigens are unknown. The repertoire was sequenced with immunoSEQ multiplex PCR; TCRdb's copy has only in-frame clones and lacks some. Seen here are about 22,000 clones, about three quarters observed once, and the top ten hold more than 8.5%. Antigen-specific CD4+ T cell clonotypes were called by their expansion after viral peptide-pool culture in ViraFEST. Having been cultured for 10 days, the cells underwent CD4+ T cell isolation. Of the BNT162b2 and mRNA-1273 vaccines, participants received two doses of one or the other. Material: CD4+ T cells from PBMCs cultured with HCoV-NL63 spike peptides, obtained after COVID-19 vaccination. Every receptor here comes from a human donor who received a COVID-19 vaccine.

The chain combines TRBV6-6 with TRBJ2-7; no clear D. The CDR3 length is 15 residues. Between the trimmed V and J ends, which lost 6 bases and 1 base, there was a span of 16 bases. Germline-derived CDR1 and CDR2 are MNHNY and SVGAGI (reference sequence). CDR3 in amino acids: CASSLGSPTSYEQYF. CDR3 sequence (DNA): TGTGCCAGCAGCCTAGGGTCTCCTACTTCCTACGAGCAGTACTTC.

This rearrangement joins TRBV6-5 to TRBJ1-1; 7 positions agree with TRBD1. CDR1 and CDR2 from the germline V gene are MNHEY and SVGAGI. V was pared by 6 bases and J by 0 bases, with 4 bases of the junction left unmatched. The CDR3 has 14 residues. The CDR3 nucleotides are TGTGCCAGCAGGCCACAGGGGCTGAACACTGAAGCTTTCTTT. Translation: CASRPQGLNTEAFF.

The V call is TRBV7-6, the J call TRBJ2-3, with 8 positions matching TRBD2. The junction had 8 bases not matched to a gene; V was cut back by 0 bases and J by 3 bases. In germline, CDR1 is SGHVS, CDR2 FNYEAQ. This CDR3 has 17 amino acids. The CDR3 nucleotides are TGTGCCAGCAGCTTAGCATGGGCGGGAGGCGGTACAGATACGCAGTATTTT. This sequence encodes CASSLAWAGGGTDTQYF. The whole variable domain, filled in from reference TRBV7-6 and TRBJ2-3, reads GAGVSQSPRYKVTKRGQDVALRCDPISGHVSLYWYRQALGQGPEFLTYFNYEAQQDKSGLPNDRFSAERPEGSISTLTIQRTEQRDSAMYRCASSLAWAGGGTDTQYFGPGTRLTVL.

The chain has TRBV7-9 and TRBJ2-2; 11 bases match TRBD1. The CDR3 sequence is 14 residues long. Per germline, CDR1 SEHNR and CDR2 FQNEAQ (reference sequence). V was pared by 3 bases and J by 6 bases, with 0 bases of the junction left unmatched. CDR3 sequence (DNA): TGTGCCAGCAGCTTGGGACAGGGGGCCGGGGAGCTGTTTTTT. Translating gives CASSLGQGAGELFF.

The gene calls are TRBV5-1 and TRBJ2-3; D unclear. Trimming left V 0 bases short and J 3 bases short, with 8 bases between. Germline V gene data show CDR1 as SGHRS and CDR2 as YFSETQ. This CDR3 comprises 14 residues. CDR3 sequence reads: CASSLVAGTDTQYF. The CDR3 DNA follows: TGCGCCAGCAGCTTGGTCGCAGGAACAGATACGCAGTATTTT.

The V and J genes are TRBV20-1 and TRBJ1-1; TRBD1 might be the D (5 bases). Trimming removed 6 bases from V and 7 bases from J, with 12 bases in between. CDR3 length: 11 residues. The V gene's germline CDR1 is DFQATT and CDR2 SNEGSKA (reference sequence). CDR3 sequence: CSAPTGVEAFF. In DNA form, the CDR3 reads TGCAGTGCCCCTACGGGGGTTGAAGCTTTCTTT.

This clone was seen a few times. CDR3 bases: TGTGCCAGCAGCTCGACAGGGATCAATTCACCCCTCCACTTT. It specifies CASSSTGINSPLHF. This chain joins TRBV7-9 and TRBJ1-6; 7 bases agree with TRBD1. From germline, CDR1 is SEHNR and CDR2 FQNEAQ (reference sequence). V lost 4 bases to trimming and J lost 7 bases; unmatched junction nucleotides: 4. The CDR3 has 14 amino acids. Drawing the rest from reference TRBV7-9 and TRBJ1-6, the complete variable domain is DTGVSQNPRHKITKRGQNVTFRCDPISEHNRLYWYRQTLGQGPEFLTYFQNEAQLEKSRLLSDRFSAERPKGSFSTLEIQRTEQGDSAMYLCASSSTGINSPLHFGNGTRLTVT.

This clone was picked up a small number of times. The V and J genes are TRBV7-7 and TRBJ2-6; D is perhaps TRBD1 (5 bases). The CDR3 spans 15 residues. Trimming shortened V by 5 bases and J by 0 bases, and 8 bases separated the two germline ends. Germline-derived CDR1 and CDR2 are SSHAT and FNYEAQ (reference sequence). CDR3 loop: CASSPGRSGANVLTF. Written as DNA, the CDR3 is TGTGCCAGCAGCCCAGGGCGCTCTGGGGCCAACGTCCTGACTTTC.

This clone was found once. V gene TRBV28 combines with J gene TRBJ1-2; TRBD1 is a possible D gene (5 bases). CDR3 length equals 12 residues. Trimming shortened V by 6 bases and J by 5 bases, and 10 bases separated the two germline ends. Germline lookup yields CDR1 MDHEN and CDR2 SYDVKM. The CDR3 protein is CASSEGFYGYTF. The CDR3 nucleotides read TGTGCCAGCAGCGAGGGGTTTTATGGCTACACCTTC.

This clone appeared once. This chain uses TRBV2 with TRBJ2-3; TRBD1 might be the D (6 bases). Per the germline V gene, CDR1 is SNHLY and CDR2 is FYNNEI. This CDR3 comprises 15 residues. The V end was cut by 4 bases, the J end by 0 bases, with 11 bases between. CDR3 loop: CASSGTELSTDTQYF. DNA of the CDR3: TGTGCCAGCAGTGGGACAGAACTAAGCACAGATACGCAGTATTTT.

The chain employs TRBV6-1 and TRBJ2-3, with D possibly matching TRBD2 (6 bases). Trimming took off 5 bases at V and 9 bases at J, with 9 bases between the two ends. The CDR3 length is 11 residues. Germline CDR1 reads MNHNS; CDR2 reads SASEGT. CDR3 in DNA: TGTGCCAGCAGTATGGAGGGAACGCAGTATTTT. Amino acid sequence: CASSMEGTQYF.

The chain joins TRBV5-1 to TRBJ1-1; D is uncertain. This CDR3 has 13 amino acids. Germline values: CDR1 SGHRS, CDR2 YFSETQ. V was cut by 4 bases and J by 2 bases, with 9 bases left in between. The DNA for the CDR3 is TGCGCCAGCAGCCCCGGACTCAACACTGAAGCTTTCTTT. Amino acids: CASSPGLNTEAFF.

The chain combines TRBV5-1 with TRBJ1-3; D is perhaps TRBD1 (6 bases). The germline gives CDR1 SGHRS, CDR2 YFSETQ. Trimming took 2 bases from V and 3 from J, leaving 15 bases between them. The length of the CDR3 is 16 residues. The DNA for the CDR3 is TGCGCCAGCAGCTTAGGACAGCTAAATAGTGGAAACACCATATATTTT. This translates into CASSLGQLNSGNTIYF.

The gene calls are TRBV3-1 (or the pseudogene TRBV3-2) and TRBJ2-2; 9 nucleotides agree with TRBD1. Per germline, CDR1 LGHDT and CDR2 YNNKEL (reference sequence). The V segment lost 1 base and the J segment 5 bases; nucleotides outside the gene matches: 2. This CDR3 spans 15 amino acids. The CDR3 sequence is CASSQGDRVTGELFF. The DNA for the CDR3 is TGTGCCAGCAGCCAAGGGGACAGGGTGACCGGGGAGCTGTTTTTT.

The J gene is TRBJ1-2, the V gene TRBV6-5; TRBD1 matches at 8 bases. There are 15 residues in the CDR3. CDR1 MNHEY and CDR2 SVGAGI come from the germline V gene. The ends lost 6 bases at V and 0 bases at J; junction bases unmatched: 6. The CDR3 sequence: CASRVQGVANYGYTF. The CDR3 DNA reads TGTGCCAGCAGAGTACAGGGGGTGGCTAACTATGGCTACACCTTC.

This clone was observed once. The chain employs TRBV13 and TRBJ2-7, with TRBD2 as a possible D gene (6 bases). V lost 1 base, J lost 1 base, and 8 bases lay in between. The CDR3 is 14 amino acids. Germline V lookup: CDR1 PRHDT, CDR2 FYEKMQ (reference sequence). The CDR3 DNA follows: TGTGCCAGCAGCTTAGATCGGGGGTCCTACGAGCAGTACTTC. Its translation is CASSLDRGSYEQYF.

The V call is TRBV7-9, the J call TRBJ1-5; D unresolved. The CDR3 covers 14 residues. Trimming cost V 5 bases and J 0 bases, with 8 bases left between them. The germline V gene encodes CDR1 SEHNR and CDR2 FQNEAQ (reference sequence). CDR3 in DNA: TGTGCCAGCAGCACTTGGCCTAGCAATCAGCCCCAGCATTTT. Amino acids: CASSTWPSNQPQHF.

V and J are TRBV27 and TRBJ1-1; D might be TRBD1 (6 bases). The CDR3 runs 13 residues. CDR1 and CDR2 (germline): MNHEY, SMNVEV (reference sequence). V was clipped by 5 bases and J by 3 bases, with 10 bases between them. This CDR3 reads CASSTKGDTEAFF. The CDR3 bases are TGTGCCAGCAGTACTAAGGGGGACACTGAAGCTTTCTTT.

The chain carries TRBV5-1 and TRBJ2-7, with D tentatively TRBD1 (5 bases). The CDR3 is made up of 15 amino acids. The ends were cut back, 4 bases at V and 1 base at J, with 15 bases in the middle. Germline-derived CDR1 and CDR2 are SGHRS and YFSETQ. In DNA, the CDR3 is TGCGCCAGCAGCACTTCACAGCAGGGTTCCTACGAGCAGTACTTC. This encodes CASSTSQQGSYEQYF.

CDR3 DNA sequence: TGTGCCAGCAGTGACCCCATCCGTCGCGAGCAGTACTTC. Translating it yields CASSDPIRREQYF. The V gene is TRBV6-1, the J gene TRBJ2-7; D gene uncertain. The germline V gene has CDR1 MNHNS and CDR2 SASEGT. Trimming pared 3 bases from V and 6 bases from J, leaving 12 bases between. The CDR3 length is 13 residues.

The DNA of the CDR3 is TGTGCCAGCAGCCAAGAATTCCTAGCGGGAGTTGTCGAGCAGTACTTC. Translating it yields CASSQEFLAGVVEQYF. V usage is TRBV3-1 (or the pseudogene TRBV3-2) and J usage is TRBJ2-7, with TRBD2 matching over 10 bases. The CDR3 runs 16 residues. The germline V gene has CDR1 LGHDT and CDR2 YNNKEL (reference sequence). Trimming took 0 bases from V and 6 from J; bases not matched to a gene: 8.